The 12 T cell receptor beta chains presented below share a single source sample, sequenced in a study of T-cell memory formation after mild COVID-19. TCRdb re-called the 5' RACE reads through MiXCR, storing one row per CDR3 protein. The sample includes 250,000 to 400,000 distinct CDR3 sequences, roughly an eighth seen only once; the top ten take roughly a fifth. Sequencing was performed on PBMCs or a T cell subset sorted from them (not recorded which). These receptors came from a man between 18 and 29 years old who had mild COVID-19 (a few samples of this study predate the infection). Cell type and time point are not known.

The chain is built from TRBV19 and TRBJ2-5; 15 bases agree with TRBD2. The CDR3 totals 15 residues. CDR1 LNHDA and CDR2 SQIVND come from the germline V gene (reference sequence). J gave up 7 bases and V 5 bases, and 5 bases lay outside the gene matches. CDR3 in DNA: TGTGCCAGTAGTCAGGGACTAGCGGGGGGCGCGACCCAGTACTTC. Amino acid sequence: CASSQGLAGGATQYF.

V and J are TRBV20-1 and TRBJ1-4; TRBD1 is a possible D gene (6 bases). Germline assignment: CDR1 DFQATT and CDR2 SNEGSKA (reference sequence). This CDR3 is 14 amino acids long. V was trimmed by 0 bases and J by 8 bases, leaving 13 bases between them. CDR3 nucleotide sequence: TGCAGTGCTAGAGAAGCCAGGGGCGGCGAAAAACTGTTTTTT. Its protein is CSAREARGGEKLFF.

This clonotype was seen only a few times. V is TRBV6-2 or TRBV6-3 and J is TRBJ1-6, with unresolved D. Germline CDR1 and CDR2: MNHEY and SVGEGT. This CDR3 region has 13 residues. Trimming took 4 bases from V and 4 from J, leaving 5 bases between them. CDR3 amino acids: CASSWGYNSPLHF. The CDR3, as DNA: TGTGCCAGCAGTTGGGGATATAATTCACCCCTCCACTTT.

The gene calls are TRBV6-2 or TRBV6-3 and TRBJ2-2; D is perhaps TRBD2 (6 bases). The CDR3 spans 14 residues. With 3 bases removed from V and 6 bases from J, the gap between germline ends came to 11 bases. Germline CDR1 reads MNHEY; CDR2 reads SVGEGT. CDR3 residues: CASSYSRGSGELFF. CDR3 DNA: TGTGCCAGCAGTTATTCTCGGGGGTCCGGGGAGCTGTTTTTT.

This clonotype was counted a few times. The chain carries TRBV18 and TRBJ2-1, with D possibly TRBD2 on 5 matching bases. The V and J ends lost 6 bases and 8 bases respectively, with 8 bases between them. CDR3 length: 11 amino acids. Germline CDR1 reads KGHSH; CDR2 reads LQKENI. CDR3 sequence reads: CASSGSDEQFF. CDR3 coding DNA: TGTGCCAGCTCCGGTAGCGATGAGCAGTTCTTC.

The chain uses TRBV5-1 and TRBJ1-6; 8 nucleotides align to TRBD1. This CDR3 contains 15 residues. V was pared by 0 bases and J by 9 bases, with 5 bases of the junction left unmatched. CDR1 is SGHRS, CDR2 YFSETQ, per germline. The DNA for the CDR3 is TGCGCCAGCAGCTTGGGGGCAGGGGGCTTTTCACCCCTCCACTTT. The encoded protein is CASSLGAGGFSPLHF.

This clonotype was recorded a few times. V is TRBV7-3 and J is TRBJ2-1; 10 bases match TRBD2. The length of the CDR3 is 16 residues. Trimming at V came to 5 bases and at J to 5 bases, leaving 9 bases not matched to a gene. Germline-derived CDR1 and CDR2 are SGHTA and FQGTGA. The DNA for the CDR3 is TGTGCCAGCAGCCCCCACAGCGGGGGGGCCCACAATGAGCAGTTCTTC. Amino acid sequence: CASSPHSGGAHNEQFF.

This clonotype appeared a few times. The chain employs TRBV27 and TRBJ2-7, with D tentatively TRBD1 (5 bases). The CDR3 sequence is 15 residues long. CDR1 MNHEY and CDR2 SMNVEV come from the germline V gene (reference sequence). V lost 5 bases and J 1 base, leaving 15 bases between the germline ends. DNA of the CDR3: TGTGCCAGCAGTCGATCTCCAGGGTATTCCTACGAGCAGTACGTC. Translating it yields CASSRSPGYSYEQYV.

This clonotype occurred a few times. The J gene is TRBJ1-2, the V gene TRBV6-2 or TRBV6-3; D is unresolved. The CDR3 is 13 residues long. Between the trimmed V and J ends, which lost 0 bases and 6 bases, there was a span of 8 bases. Germline V lookup: CDR1 MNHEY, CDR2 SVGEGT. The CDR3 sequence: CASSYSIWDGYTF. Here the CDR3 DNA reads TGTGCCAGCAGTTACTCGATTTGGGATGGCTACACCTTC.

This chain joins TRBV9 and TRBJ1-6, with no clear D. This CDR3 region has 12 residues. Germline V gene lookup returns CDR1 SGDLS and CDR2 YYNGEE. V was cut by 3 bases and J by 10 bases, with 8 bases left in between. The CDR3 DNA follows: TGTGCCAGCAGCGCTGTGGGCTCACCCCTCCACTTT. It codes for CASSAVGSPLHF.

The chain employs TRBV6-5 and TRBJ1-4; D is unclear. CDR3 length: 12 residues. Per germline, CDR1 MNHEY and CDR2 SVGAGI. CDR3 nucleotides: TGTGCAGCAGGAGCAACTAATGAAAAACTGTTTTTT. As protein: CAAGATNEKLFF.

This clonotype was observed a handful of times. The J gene is TRBJ1-3, the V gene TRBV11-2; weak D call: TRBD1 (5 bases). V dropped 7 bases and J dropped 0 bases, with 16 bases sitting between them. The CDR3 contains 16 residues. The V gene's germline CDR1 is SGHAT and CDR2 FQNNGV. CDR3 sequence reads: CASMGEAQPSGNTIYF. CDR3 coding DNA: TGTGCCAGCATGGGGGAGGCACAACCCTCTGGAAACACCATATATTTT.